Following are 9 T cell receptor beta chains from one sample sequenced in a study of early T cells in non-severe SARS-CoV-2 infection. MiXCR, applied by TCRdb to the 5' RACE reads, yields one record per CDR3 protein. The sample has about 46,000 distinct CDR3 sequences; approximately 5.9% are singletons. Sequencing was performed on whole blood, taken at baseline. The receptors were gathered from an adult who was a healthcare worker with PCR-confirmed SARS-CoV-2 infection or an uninfected control (not recorded which).

This clonotype was found many times. This chain uses TRBV28 with TRBJ1-2; TRBD1 matches at 8 bases. This CDR3 spans 14 amino acids. CDR1 is MDHEN and CDR2 is SYDVKM in the germline V gene. Trimming took 9 bases from V and 7 from J; bases not matched to a gene: 13. The CDR3 DNA sequence: TGTGCCAGTTATTACAGGGGGTTGTGGGTTGGCTACACCTTC. Translated: CASYYRGLWVGYTF.

This rearrangement joins TRBV20-1 to TRBJ2-3; TRBD2 matches at 8 bases. After removal of 6 bases from V and 3 bases from J, the junction contained 11 bases not matched to a gene. CDR3 length: 15 amino acids. From germline, CDR1 is DFQATT and CDR2 SNEGSKA (reference sequence). As DNA, the CDR3 is TGCAGTGCGGGAAAGCGGGAGTCTGGGACAGATACGCAGTATTTT. It translates to CSAGKRESGTDTQYF.

This clonotype appeared many times. The genes are TRBV20-1 and TRBJ1-4; tentatively, D is TRBD1 (6 bases). Germline V gives CDR1 DFQATT, CDR2 SNEGSKA (reference sequence). Trimming cost V 0 bases and J 7 bases, with 12 bases left between them. CDR3 size: 14 residues. The CDR3 spells CSARDFRGSEKLFF. As DNA, the CDR3 is TGCAGTGCTAGAGATTTCAGGGGAAGTGAAAAACTGTTTTTT.

This clonotype occurred a few times. The chain couples TRBV20-1 to TRBJ2-7, with 8 bases identical to TRBD2. From germline, CDR1 is DFQATT and CDR2 SNEGSKA (reference sequence). This CDR3 contains 15 residues. The ends lost 0 bases at V and 4 bases at J; junction bases unmatched: 8. The CDR3 is CSARDPAGVVYEQYF. CDR3 coding DNA: TGCAGTGCTAGAGATCCAGCGGGAGTAGTATACGAGCAGTACTTC.

The chain employs TRBV20-1 and TRBJ2-2, with 10 bases fitting TRBD1. Germline CDR1 reads DFQATT; CDR2 reads SNEGSKA (reference sequence). The CDR3 covers 15 residues. V trimming: 3 bases; J trimming: 7 bases; junction bases outside the gene matches: 8. This chain's CDR3 is CSASSDRGPHGELFF. DNA for the CDR3: TGCAGTGCTAGCTCCGACAGGGGGCCCCACGGGGAGCTGTTTTTT.

The sample holds many counts of this clonotype. This chain links TRBV29-1 with TRBJ2-7; 9 bases agree with TRBD1. This CDR3 region has 14 residues. Germline CDR1 SQVTM, CDR2 ANQGSEA. J lost 4 bases, V lost 4 bases, and 8 bases had no gene match. DNA for the CDR3: TGCAGCGTTGGTGGAGGACAGGGGTCGTACGAGCAGTACTTC. It codes for CSVGGGQGSYEQYF.

This clonotype was counted at least ten times. J is TRBJ2-5 and V is TRBV5-1, with 11 bases aligning to TRBD1. This CDR3 is 15 amino acids long. V trimming: 4 bases; J trimming: 3 bases; junction bases outside the gene matches: 5. The germline V gene encodes CDR1 SGHRS and CDR2 YFSETQ. CDR3 nucleotides: TGCGCCAGCAGCAGGGGACAGGGGGGAAAAGAGACCCAGTACTTC. Its translation: CASSRGQGGKETQYF.

The rearrangement links TRBV27 to TRBJ1-1; unclear D gene. The V end was cut by 2 bases, the J end by 5 bases, with 9 bases between. The germline V gene has CDR1 MNHEY and CDR2 SMNVEV (reference sequence). The CDR3 has 13 amino acids. The CDR3 DNA follows: TGTGCCAGCAGTTTAAAATCTTCAACTGAAGCTTTCTTT. Amino acid sequence: CASSLKSSTEAFF.

Many counts were recorded for this clonotype. Here the CDR3 reads CASKGDHQETQYF. The CDR3, as DNA: TGTGCCAGCAAGGGGGACCACCAAGAGACCCAGTACTTC. This chain joins TRBV6-2 or TRBV6-3 and TRBJ2-5; tentatively, D is TRBD1 (6 bases). V dropped 7 bases and J dropped 0 bases, with 9 bases sitting between them. This CDR3 region has 13 residues. Per the germline V gene, CDR1 is MNHEY and CDR2 is SVGEGT.